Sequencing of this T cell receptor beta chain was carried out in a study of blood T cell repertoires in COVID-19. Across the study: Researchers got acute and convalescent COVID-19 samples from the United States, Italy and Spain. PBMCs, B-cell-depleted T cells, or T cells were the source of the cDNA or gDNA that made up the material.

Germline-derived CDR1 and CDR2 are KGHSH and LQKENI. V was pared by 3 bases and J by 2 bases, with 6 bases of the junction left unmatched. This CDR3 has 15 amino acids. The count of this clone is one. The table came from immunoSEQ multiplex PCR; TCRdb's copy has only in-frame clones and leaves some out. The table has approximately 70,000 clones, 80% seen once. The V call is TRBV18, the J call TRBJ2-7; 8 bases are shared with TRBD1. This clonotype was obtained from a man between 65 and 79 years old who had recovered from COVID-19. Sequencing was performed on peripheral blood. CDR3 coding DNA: TGTGCCAGCTCACCCTCAGGGGGCCTTACCTACGAGCAGTACTTC. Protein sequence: CASSPSGGLTYEQYF.